Listed here is a single TCR beta chain. This specimen comes from a study of blood T cell repertoires in COVID-19. Study-wide background: There were acute and convalescent COVID-19 samples, and they came from the United States, Italy and Spain. Sources were T cells, B-cell-depleted T cells, or PBMCs; the material itself was cDNA or gDNA.

The germline CDR1 and CDR2 sequences are MNHNY and SVGAGI (reference sequence). Germline trimming cut 7 bases from V and 2 bases from J; bases unmatched to any gene: 4. This CDR3 is built from 14 residues. Adults between about 18 and 95 years of age took part from 20 to 25 US areas. Original processing methods: Scientists estimated how many nucleated cells there were by amplifying reference gene primers. TCRdb's copy holds only in-frame clones and misses some; the assay was immunoSEQ multiplex PCR. V and J calls and clone size are as listed in that table; D and trimming were resolved from the DNA. The sample includes some 300,000 clones, 65% to 90% seen only once; the top ten take 3.5% to 5%.

The chain joins TRBV6-6 to TRBJ2-5, with TRBD2 identical over 10 bases. Sequencing input: PBMCs or T cells enriched from blood (not recorded which). The clonotype was recovered from a young man who had recovered from COVID-19. The CDR3 DNA reads TGTGCCAGCATCAAAGCGGGGGGGCAAGAGACCCAGTACTTC. Translated: CASIKAGGQETQYF.